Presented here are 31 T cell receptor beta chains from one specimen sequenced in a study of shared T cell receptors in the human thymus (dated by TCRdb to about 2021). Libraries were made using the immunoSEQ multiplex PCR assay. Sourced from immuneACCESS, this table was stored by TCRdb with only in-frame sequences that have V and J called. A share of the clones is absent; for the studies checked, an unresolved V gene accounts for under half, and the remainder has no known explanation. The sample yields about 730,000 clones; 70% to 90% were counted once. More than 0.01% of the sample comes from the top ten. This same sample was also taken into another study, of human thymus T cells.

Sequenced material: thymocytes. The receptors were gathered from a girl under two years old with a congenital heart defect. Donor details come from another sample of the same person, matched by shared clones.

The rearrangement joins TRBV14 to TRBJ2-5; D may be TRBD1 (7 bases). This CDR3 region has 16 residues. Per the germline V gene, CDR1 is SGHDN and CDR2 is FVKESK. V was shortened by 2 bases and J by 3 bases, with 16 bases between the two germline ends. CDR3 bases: TGTGCCAGCAGCCAACCTCTCAGGGGGGACGAAGAGACCCAGTACTTC. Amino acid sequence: CASSQPLRGDEETQYF.

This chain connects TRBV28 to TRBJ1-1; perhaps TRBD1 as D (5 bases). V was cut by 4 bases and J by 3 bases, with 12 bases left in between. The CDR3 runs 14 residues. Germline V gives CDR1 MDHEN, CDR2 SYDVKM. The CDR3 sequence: CASSWEGRDTEAFF. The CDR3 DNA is TGTGCCAGCAGTTGGGAGGGCAGGGACACTGAAGCTTTCTTT.

The CDR3 DNA is TGTGCCACCAGCAGAGAGTTTTATAGCAATCAGCCCCAGCATTTT. Protein sequence: CATSREFYSNQPQHF. The chain uses TRBV15 and TRBJ1-5; D is unresolved. CDR3 length: 15 residues. V was shortened by 0 bases and J by 0 bases, with 6 bases between the two germline ends. In germline, CDR1 is LNHNV, CDR2 YYDKDF (reference sequence).

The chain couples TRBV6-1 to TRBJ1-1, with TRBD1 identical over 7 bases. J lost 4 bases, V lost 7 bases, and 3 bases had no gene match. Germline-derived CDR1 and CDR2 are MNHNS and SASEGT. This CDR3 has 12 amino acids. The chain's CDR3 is CASIRQGTEAFF. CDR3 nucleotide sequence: TGTGCCAGCATTCGACAGGGCACTGAAGCTTTCTTT.

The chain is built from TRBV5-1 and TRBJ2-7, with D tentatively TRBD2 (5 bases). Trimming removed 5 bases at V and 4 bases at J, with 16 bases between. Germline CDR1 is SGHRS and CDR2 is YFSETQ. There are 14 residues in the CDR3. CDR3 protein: CASRYSANPYEQYF. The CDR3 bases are TGCGCCAGCAGATATAGCGCGAACCCTTACGAGCAGTACTTC.

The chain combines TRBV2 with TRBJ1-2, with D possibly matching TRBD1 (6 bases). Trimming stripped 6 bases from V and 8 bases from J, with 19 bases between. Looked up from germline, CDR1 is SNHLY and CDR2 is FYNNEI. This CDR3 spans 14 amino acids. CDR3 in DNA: TGTGCCAGCAGGGCGACAGGCGTCTGGGGGGGCTACACCTTC. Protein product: CASRATGVWGGYTF.

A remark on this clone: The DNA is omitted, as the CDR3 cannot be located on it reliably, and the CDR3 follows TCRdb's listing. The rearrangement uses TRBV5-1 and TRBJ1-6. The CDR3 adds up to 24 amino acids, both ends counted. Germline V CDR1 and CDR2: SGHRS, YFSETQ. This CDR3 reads CASRPSYFTPPLWEREPTVSPLHF.

The CDR3 DNA reads TGTGCCAGCAGCTTGGTAGGTTCCGGGACAGGGCCGAACACTGAAGCTTTCTTT. This encodes CASSLVGSGTGPNTEAFF. V is TRBV5-5 and J is TRBJ1-1; 9 bases are shared with TRBD1. This CDR3 contains 18 residues. Germline CDR1 SGHKS, CDR2 YYEKEE (reference sequence). J was trimmed by 1 base and V by 0 bases; bases with no gene match: 10. Drawing the rest from reference TRBV5-5 and TRBJ1-1, the complete variable domain is DAGVTQSPTHLIKTRGQQVTLRCSPISGHKSVSWYQQVLGQGPQFIFQYYEKEERGRGNFPDRFSARQFPNYSSELNVNALLLGDSALYLCASSLVGSGTGPNTEAFFGQGTRLTVV.

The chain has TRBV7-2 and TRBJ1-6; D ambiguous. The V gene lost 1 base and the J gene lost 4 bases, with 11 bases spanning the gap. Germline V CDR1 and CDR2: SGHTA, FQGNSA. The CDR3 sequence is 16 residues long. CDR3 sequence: CASSLELAAYNSPLHF. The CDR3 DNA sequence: TGTGCCAGCAGCTTAGAATTAGCAGCATATAATTCACCCCTCCACTTT.

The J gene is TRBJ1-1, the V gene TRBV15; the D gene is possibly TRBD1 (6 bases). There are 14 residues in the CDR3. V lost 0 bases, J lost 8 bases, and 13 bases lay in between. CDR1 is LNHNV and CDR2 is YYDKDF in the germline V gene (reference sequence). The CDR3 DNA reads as TGTGCCACCAGCAGAGATCCCACCGGGACAGAAGCTTTCTTT. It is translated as CATSRDPTGTEAFF.

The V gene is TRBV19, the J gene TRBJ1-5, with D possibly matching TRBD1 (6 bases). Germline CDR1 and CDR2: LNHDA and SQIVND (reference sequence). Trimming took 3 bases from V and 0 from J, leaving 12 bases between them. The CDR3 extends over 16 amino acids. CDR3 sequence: CASSISTGYSNQPQHF. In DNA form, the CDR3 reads TGTGCCAGTAGTATCTCTACAGGGTATAGCAATCAGCCCCAGCATTTT.

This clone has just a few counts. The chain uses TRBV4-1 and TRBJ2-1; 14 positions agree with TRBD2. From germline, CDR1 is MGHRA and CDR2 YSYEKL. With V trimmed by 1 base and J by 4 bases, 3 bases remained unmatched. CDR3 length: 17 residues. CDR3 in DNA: TGCGCCAGCAGCCAAGGGGGACTAGCGGGGGTGTACAATGAGCAGTTCTTC. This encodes CASSQGGLAGVYNEQFF.

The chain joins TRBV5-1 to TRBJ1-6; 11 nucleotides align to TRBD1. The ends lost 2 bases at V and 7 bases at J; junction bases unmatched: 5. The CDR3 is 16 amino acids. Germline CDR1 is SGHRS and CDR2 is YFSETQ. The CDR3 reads CASSLSRDRGNSPLHF. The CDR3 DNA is TGCGCCAGCAGCTTATCGAGGGACAGGGGGAATTCACCCCTCCACTTT.

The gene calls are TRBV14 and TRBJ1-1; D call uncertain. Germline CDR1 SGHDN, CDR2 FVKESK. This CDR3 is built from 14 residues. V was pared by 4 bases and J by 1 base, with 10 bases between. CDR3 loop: CASSPARRNTEAFF. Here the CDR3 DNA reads TGTGCCAGCAGCCCTGCTCGGAGGAACACTGAAGCTTTCTTT.

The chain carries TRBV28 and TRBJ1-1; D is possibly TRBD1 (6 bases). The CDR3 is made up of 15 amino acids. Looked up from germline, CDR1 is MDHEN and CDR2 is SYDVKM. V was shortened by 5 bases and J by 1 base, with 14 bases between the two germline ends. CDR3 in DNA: TGTGCCAGCAGTGCATACAGGGTAGCGAACACTGAAGCTTTCTTT. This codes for CASSAYRVANTEAFF.

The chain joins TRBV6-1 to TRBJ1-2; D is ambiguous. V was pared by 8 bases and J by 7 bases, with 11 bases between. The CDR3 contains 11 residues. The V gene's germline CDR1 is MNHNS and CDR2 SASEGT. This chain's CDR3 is CASDRRGGYTF. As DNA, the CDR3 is TGTGCCAGCGATCGCAGAGGTGGCTACACCTTC.

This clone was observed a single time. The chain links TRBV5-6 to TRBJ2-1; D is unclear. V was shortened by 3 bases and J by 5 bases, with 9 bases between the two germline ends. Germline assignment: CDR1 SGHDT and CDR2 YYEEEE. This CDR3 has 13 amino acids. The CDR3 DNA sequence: TGTGCCAGCAGCTCGTCCAGGAACAATGAGCAGTTCTTC. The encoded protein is CASSSSRNNEQFF.

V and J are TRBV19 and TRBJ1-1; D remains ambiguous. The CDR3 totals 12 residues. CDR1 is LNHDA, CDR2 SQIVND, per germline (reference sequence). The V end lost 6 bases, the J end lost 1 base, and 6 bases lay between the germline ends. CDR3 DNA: TGTGCCAGTAGGGGCCCGAACACTGAAGCTTTCTTT. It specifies CASRGPNTEAFF.

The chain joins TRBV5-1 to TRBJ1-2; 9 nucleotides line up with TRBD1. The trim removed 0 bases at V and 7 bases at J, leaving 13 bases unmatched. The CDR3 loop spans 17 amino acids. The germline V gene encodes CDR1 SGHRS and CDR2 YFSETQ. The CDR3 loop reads CASSLAPGTGKASGYTF. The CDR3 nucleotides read TGCGCCAGCAGCTTGGCGCCAGGGACAGGGAAGGCAAGTGGCTACACCTTC.

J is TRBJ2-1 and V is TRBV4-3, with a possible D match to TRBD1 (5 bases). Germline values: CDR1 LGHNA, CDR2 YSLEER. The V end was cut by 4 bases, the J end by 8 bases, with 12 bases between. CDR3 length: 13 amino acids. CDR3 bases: TGCGCCAGCAGCCTGATAAGGGGTCATGAGCAGTTCTTC. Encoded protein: CASSLIRGHEQFF.

CDR3 sequence: CASSFHRGRKFEQYF. The DNA of the CDR3 is TGTGCCAGCAGCTTTCACAGGGGGCGGAAATTTGAGCAGTACTTC. The rearrangement uses TRBV11-2 and TRBJ2-7, with 9 bases lining up with TRBD1. CDR3 length: 15 residues. Germline V gives CDR1 SGHAT, CDR2 FQNNGV. V was pared by 3 bases and J by 7 bases, with 10 bases of the junction left unmatched.

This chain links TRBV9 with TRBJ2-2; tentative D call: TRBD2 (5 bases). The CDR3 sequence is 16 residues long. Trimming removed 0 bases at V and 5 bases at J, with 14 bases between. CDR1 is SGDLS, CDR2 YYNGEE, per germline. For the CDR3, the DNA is TGTGCCAGCAGCGTAGGTGTGGGAGATGGAACCGGGGAGCTGTTTTTT. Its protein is CASSVGVGDGTGELFF.

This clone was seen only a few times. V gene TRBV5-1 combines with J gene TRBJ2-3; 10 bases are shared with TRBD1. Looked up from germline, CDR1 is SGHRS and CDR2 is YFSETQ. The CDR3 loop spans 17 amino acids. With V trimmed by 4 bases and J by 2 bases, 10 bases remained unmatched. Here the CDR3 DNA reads TGCGCCAGCAGCCAGGGGACAGGGGCCCCTGACACAGATACGCAGTATTTT. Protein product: CASSQGTGAPDTDTQYF. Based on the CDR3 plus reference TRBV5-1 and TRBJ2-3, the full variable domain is KAGVTQTPRYLIKTRGQQVTLSCSPISGHRSVSWYQQTPGQGLQFLFEYFSETQRNKGNFPGRFSGRQFSNSRSEMNVSTLELGDSALYLCASSQGTGAPDTDTQYFGPGTRLTVL.

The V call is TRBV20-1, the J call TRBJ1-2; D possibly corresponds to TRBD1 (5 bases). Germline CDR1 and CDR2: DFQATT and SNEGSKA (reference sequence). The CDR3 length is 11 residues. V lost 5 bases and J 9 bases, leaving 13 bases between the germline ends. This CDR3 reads CSASQGISYTF. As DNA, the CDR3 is TGCAGTGCTTCCCAGGGAATAAGCTACACCTTC.

The CDR3: CASSLVKLGDNEQFF. The CDR3 DNA follows: TGCGCCAGCAGCTTGGTGAAGCTCGGAGACAATGAGCAGTTCTTC. The chain couples TRBV5-1 to TRBJ2-1; D remains ambiguous. Germline V gene data show CDR1 as SGHRS and CDR2 as YFSETQ. This CDR3 region has 15 residues. The germline V and J ends were trimmed by 0 bases and 5 bases, with 12 bases remaining between them.

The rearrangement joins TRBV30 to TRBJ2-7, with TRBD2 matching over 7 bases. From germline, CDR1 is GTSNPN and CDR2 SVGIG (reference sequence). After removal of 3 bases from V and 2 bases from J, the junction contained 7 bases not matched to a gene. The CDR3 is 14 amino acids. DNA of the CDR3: TGTGCCTGGAGGAGCGGGGTTACCGCCTACGAGCAGTACTTC. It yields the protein CAWRSGVTAYEQYF.

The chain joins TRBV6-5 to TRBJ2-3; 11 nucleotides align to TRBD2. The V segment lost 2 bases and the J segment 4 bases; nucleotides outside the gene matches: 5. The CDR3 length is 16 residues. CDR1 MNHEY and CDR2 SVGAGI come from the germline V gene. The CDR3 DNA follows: TGTGCCAGCAGTTACGATAGCGGGGGGGCTTCAGATACGCAGTATTTT. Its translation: CASSYDSGGASDTQYF.

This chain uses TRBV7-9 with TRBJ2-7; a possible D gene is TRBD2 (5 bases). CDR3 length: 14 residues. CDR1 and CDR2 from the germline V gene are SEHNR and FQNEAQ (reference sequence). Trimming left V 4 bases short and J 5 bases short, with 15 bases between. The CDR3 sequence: CASSYSDTMNEQYF. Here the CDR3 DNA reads TGTGCCAGCAGCTATAGCGATACTATGAACGAGCAGTACTTC.

CDR3 in amino acids: CSVPPRVGTGNNSPLHF. In nucleotides, the CDR3 is TGCAGCGTTCCTCCCAGGGTAGGGACAGGAAATAATTCACCCCTCCACTTT. V gene TRBV29-1 combines with J gene TRBJ1-6; TRBD1 matches 8 bases. CDR1 is SQVTM, CDR2 ANQGSEA, per germline. Trimming cost V 5 bases and J 5 bases; bases outside gene matches: 14. The CDR3 loop spans 17 amino acids.

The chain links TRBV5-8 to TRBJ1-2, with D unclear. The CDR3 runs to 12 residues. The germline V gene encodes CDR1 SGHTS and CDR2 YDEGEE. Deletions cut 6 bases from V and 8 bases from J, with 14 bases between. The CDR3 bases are TGTGCCAGCACTGTGGATGGGCTCGGCTACACCTTC. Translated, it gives CASTVDGLGYTF.

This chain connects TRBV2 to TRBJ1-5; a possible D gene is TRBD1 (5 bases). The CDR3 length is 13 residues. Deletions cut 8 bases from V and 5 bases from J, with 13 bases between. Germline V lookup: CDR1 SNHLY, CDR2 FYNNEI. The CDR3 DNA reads TGTGCCAGCTCATGGGGGGTCGATCAGCCCCAGCATTTT. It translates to CASSWGVDQPQHF.